This T cell receptor (beta chain) is from a study of control samples from healthy donors and cancer patients (dated by TCRdb to 2018 to 2020). Library generation was performed with the immunoSEQ multiplex PCR assay. TCRdb stores this immuneACCESS table with in-frame sequences only. Part of the clones is absent; in the studies checked, under half of the shortfall reflects unresolved V genes, and no reason is known for the rest. A total of 150,000 to 200,000 clones appear in this sample, around nine tenths of them only once. 1.2% to 1.5% of the sample belongs to the ten largest clones. Notes on this clone: Its antigen is unknown. The sample holds no much larger clone one base away, and base qualities are not on file.

The CDR3 runs 15 residues from the cysteine to the phenylalanine. Left in the record is the CDR3 DNA by itself, 45 bases read in frame from the first base. Per the germline V gene, MRHNA is the CDR1 and SNTAGT is the CDR2. V was cut back by 3 bases and J by 2 bases, leaving a gap of 12 bases between them. The rearrangement joined TRBV6-4 to TRBJ2-3; the D gene is possibly TRBD2, with 5 bases matching. The specimen sequenced was blood. The TCR was taken from a man aged 30-40 years in good health. DNA sequence: TGTGCCAGCAGTGATATTGGCGGGCTCACAGATACGCAGTATTTT. The encoded protein is CASSDIGGLTDTQYF.